The sequence of this T cell receptor (beta chain) was determined in a study of T cells in Graves' hyperthyroidism and ophthalmopathy. The CDR3 is made up of 14 amino acids. The V gene's germline CDR1 is SQVTM and CDR2 ANQGSEA. Germline trimming cut 7 bases from V and 5 bases from J; bases unmatched to any gene: 12. Amplification of TCR beta CDR3 regions used RNA as the template. HTBI primers drove first-round RT-PCR of the TCR CDR3. One entry per CDR3 protein results from TCRdb running MiXCR on the multiplex PCR reads. The sample lists some 350,000 distinct CDR3 sequences, 13% to 15% occurring once. Note on this clonotype: Its antigen is as yet unknown.

Study-wide results and limits: From stable hyperthyroidism, ophthalmopathy was set apart by a 13 V-J model.

This chain links TRBV29-1 with TRBJ2-5; 8 nucleotides align to TRBD1. The specimen was blood. The receptor was derived from an older woman with Graves' ophthalmopathy. The CDR3 loop is CSALGGQGGETQYF. The DNA for the CDR3 is TGCAGCGCTTTGGGCGGACAGGGTGGCGAGACCCAGTACTTC.